This T cell receptor beta chain stems from a study of blood T cell repertoires in COVID-19. Study summary: COVID-19 samples, acute and convalescent, were from the United States, Italy and Spain.

The assay was immunoSEQ multiplex PCR, and TCRdb's table has in-frame clones only and misses some. The data show around 450,000 clones, about nine tenths seen once. CDR1 and CDR2 from the germline V gene are KGHSH and LQKENI. The CDR3 covers 15 residues. Trimming pared 6 bases from V and 0 bases from J, leaving 12 bases between. This clonotype was sampled from a woman between 18 and 29 years old who had recovered from COVID-19. This sequence joins TRBV18 and TRBJ2-1; D unclear. The sample was PBMCs or T cells enriched from blood (not recorded which). CDR3 protein: CASSPYPSSYNEQFF. CDR3 nucleotide sequence: TGTGCCAGCTCGCCCTATCCGAGCTCCTACAATGAGCAGTTCTTC.